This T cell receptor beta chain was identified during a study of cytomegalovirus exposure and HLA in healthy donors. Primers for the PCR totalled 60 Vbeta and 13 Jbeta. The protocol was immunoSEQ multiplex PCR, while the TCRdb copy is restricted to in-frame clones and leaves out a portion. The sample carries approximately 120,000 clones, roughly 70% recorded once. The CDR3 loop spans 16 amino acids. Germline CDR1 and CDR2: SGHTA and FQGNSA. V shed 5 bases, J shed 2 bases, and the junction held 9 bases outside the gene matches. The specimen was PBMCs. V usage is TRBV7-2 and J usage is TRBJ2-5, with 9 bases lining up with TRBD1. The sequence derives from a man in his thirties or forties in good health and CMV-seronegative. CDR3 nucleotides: TGTGCCAGCAGCCTCACCCGGGGGACAGGGCAAGAGACCCAGTACTTC. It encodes CASSLTRGTGQETQYF.